The clone carrying this T cell receptor beta chain appeared once. The target antigen is unknown. These data come from a study of T-cell reconstitution after alpha-beta-depleted transplantation in children. The study's findings and limits: The study reportedly traced alpha-beta T cells about two months after transplant to several hundred expanded graft clones.

The J segment lost 3 bases and the V segment lost 5 bases, leaving 4 bases of the junction unmatched. The CDR3 length is 14 residues. Germline CDR1 MGHRA, CDR2 YSYEKL. Unique molecular identifiers featured in how the TCRbeta library was prepared. Via MiXCR, TCRdb re-called the PCR reads, giving one row per CDR3 protein. This table has roughly 350,000 distinct CDR3 sequences, roughly 17% appearing once. This sequence joins TRBV4-1 and TRBJ2-7; 10 bases line up with TRBD1. The sequencing here drew on PBMCs, mostly from graft donor cells, taken 360 days after TCRalphabeta/CD19-depleted stem cell transplant. The receptor was isolated from a male patient aged 2 to 10 who had a stem cell transplant for acute lymphoblastic leukemia, so the T cells may come from the graft donor. CDR3 amino acids: CASSSRDRGYEQYF. The CDR3 region has the DNA TGCGCCAGCAGCTCTCGGGACAGGGGCTACGAGCAGTACTTC.